A single sample is the source of the 10 T cell receptor beta chains below, sequenced in a study of blood T cell repertoires in COVID-19. Some clones are missing from TCRdb's copy, which holds only in-frame ones; the method was immunoSEQ multiplex PCR. The sample carries 120,000 to 150,000 clones, approximately 89% recorded once. Input material: peripheral blood. The receptors come from a human donor in a cohort sampled during active COVID-19.

V and J are TRBV5-1 and TRBJ2-7; 8 bases map to TRBD2. CDR1 and CDR2 from the germline V gene are SGHRS and YFSETQ. The CDR3 covers 16 residues. The V and J ends lost 0 bases and 2 bases, in that order; junction bases with no gene match: 7. This CDR3 reads CASSLVVGGAAYEQYF. The CDR3 DNA sequence: TGCGCCAGCAGCTTGGTGGTCGGGGGGGCCGCCTACGAGCAGTACTTC.

This sequence joins TRBV4-3 and TRBJ1-3, with TRBD1 matching over 9 bases. V shed 0 bases and J 8 bases; nucleotides not matched to a gene: 5. The CDR3 has 15 residues. The germline gives CDR1 LGHNA, CDR2 YSLEER. In DNA form, the CDR3 reads TGCGCCAGCAGCCAAGATCGGGACAGGGCTTACACCATATATTTT. Translation: CASSQDRDRAYTIYF.

The J gene is TRBJ2-5, the V gene TRBV5-1, with D perhaps TRBD1 (5 bases). CDR1 is SGHRS and CDR2 is YFSETQ in the germline V gene. With 3 bases removed from V and 1 base from J, the gap between germline ends came to 10 bases. This CDR3 has 14 amino acids. CDR3 sequence (DNA): TGCGCCAGCAGCTCCAGACAGATCCAAGAGACCCAGTACTTC. This sequence encodes CASSSRQIQETQYF.

The CDR3 DNA reads as TGTGCCAGCACCCGAACCGAGGCCTATGGCTACACCTTC. Protein product: CASTRTEAYGYTF. This sequence joins TRBV9 and TRBJ1-2; D remains unclear. The germline gives CDR1 SGDLS, CDR2 YYNGEE. The CDR3 has 13 amino acids. Trimming removed 6 bases from V and 4 bases from J, with 13 bases in between.

The rearrangement joins TRBV27 to TRBJ2-5; the D is unclear. Germline V CDR1 and CDR2: MNHEY, SMNVEV (reference sequence). The CDR3 runs 13 residues. The V end was cut by 6 bases, the J end by 3 bases, with 11 bases between. DNA for the CDR3: TGTGCCAGCAGAGTGGGCAGAGAAGAGACCCAGTACTTC. This sequence encodes CASRVGREETQYF.

V gene TRBV5-1 combines with J gene TRBJ1-6, with 7 bases identical to TRBD1. Germline V gives CDR1 SGHRS, CDR2 YFSETQ. CDR3 size: 15 residues. V shed 0 bases and J 10 bases; nucleotides not matched to a gene: 7. The CDR3: CASSLEGQGQSPLHF. The CDR3 coding sequence is TGCGCCAGCAGCTTGGAAGGGCAGGGACAGTCACCCCTCCACTTT.

The rearrangement joins TRBV24-1 to TRBJ1-4; D gene unclear. The CDR3 runs to 12 residues. The germline gives CDR1 KGHDR, CDR2 SFDVKD. V was pared by 1 base and J by 8 bases, with 4 bases between. The CDR3 is CATSDFGEKLFF. DNA of the CDR3: TGTGCCACCAGTGATTTTGGCGAAAAACTGTTTTTT.

The chain joins TRBV21-1 to TRBJ2-5; the DNA was not compared with TRBD1, the D call given in the table. TRBV21-1 is a pseudogene locus. The CDR3 totals 21 residues. DNA of the CDR3: TGTGCCAGCAGCAAAGTCGGGACTTTGGGGACAGGGGAGGGGGCACAAGAGACCCAGTACTTC. Its protein is CASSKVGTLGTGEGAQETQYF.

The chain couples TRBV19 to TRBJ1-5; TRBD1 is a possible D gene (5 bases). This CDR3 spans 13 amino acids. The germline V gene encodes CDR1 LNHDA and CDR2 SQIVND (reference sequence). V shed 3 bases and J shed 6 bases, with 9 bases lying between them. The CDR3 nucleotides read TGTGCCAGTAGTATTATAGGGGTTCAGCCCCAGCATTTT. This codes for CASSIIGVQPQHF.

The chain combines TRBV6-2 or TRBV6-3 with TRBJ1-4; no reliable D call. The CDR3 extends over 12 amino acids. V was cut by 3 bases and J by 12 bases, with 11 bases left in between. The germline gives CDR1 MNHEY, CDR2 SVGEGT. Written as DNA, the CDR3 is TGTGCCAGCAGTTATCCCCAGAATGAACTGTTTTTT. Its translation is CASSYPQNELFF.